The present entry profiles one T cell receptor (beta chain) with its context. This entry comes from a study of T cell responses to AZD1222 COVID-19 vaccine. CDR1 is GTSNPN and CDR2 is SVGIG in the germline V gene (reference sequence). CDR3 length: 13 amino acids. The V segment lost 7 bases and the J segment 6 bases; nucleotides outside the gene matches: 7. Measured with immunoSEQ multiplex PCR; TCRdb has only the in-frame clones, and not every one. This table has approximately 110,000 clones, just under 95% appearing once. This sequence originates from an adult in good health. Sequenced material: peripheral blood, taken on day 0 of AZD1222 vaccination. V usage is TRBV30 and J usage is TRBJ1-4; 8 positions match TRBD1. CDR3 amino acids: CALGQGGDEKLFF. The CDR3, as DNA: TGTGCCTTAGGACAGGGTGGGGATGAAAAACTGTTTTTT.